This record concerns one T cell receptor beta chain sequence. Its antigen is not known. This CDR3 region has 14 residues. Trimming cost V 1 base and J 1 base, with 7 bases left between them. CDR1 is SGDLS, CDR2 YYNGEE, per germline. The data derive from a study of shared clonotypes between healthy human individuals. Overall study context: Each donor's CD4 naive and CD4 memory cells filled three plates apiece, CD8 naive two, and CD8 memory one.

Study-wide results and caveats: Researchers found naive subsets generally carried larger estimated richness than memory subsets.

Assay: immunoSEQ multiplex PCR; the TCRdb copy retains only in-frame clones and omits some. The sample contains over a million clones, approximately 80% of which appear only once. This chain links TRBV9 with TRBJ2-3; no definite D call. This TCR was recovered from a young man in good health. Some clones in this sample may be carry-over from other donors' samples. The sequenced material came from memory CD4+ T cells from PBMCs. Stated subset: CD45RA-negative fraction. CDR3 protein: CASSVWHGTDTQYF. CDR3 nucleotide sequence: TGTGCCAGCAGCGTATGGCACGGCACAGATACGCAGTATTTT.